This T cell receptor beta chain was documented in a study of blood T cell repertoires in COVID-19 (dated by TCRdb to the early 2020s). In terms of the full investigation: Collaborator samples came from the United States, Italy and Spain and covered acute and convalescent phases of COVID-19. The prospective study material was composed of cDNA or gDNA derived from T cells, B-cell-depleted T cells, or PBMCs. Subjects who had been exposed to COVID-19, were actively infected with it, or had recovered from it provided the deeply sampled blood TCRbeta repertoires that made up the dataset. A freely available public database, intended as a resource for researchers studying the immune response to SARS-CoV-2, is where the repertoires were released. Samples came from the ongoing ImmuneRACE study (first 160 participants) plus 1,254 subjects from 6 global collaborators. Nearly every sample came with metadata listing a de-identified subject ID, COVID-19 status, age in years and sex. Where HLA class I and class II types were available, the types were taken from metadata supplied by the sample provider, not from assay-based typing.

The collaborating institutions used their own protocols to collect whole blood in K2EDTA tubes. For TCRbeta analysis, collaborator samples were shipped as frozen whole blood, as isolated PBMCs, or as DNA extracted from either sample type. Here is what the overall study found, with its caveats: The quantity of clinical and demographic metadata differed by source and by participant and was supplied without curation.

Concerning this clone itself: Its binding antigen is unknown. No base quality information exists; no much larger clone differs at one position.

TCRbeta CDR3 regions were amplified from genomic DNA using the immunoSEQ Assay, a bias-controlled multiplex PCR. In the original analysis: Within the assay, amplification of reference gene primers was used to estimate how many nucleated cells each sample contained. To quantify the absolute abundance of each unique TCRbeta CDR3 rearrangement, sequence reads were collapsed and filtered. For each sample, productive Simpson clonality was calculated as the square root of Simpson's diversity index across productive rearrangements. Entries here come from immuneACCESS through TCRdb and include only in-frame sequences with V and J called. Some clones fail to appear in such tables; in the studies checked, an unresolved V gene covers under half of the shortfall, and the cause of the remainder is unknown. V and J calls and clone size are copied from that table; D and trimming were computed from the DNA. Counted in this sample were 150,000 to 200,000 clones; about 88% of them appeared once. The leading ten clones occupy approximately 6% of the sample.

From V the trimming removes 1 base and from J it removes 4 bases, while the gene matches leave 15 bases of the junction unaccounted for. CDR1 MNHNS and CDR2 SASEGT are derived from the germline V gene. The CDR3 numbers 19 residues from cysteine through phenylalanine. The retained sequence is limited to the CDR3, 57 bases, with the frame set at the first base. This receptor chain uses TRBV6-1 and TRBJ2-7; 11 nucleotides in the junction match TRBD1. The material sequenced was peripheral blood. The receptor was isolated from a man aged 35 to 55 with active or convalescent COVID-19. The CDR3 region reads CASSEVVGTGGIGAYEQYF. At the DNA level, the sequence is TGTGCCAGCAGTGAAGTTGTCGGGACAGGGGGGATTGGGGCTTACGAGCAGTACTTC.